The source of this T cell receptor (beta chain) is a study of blood T cells in healthy people across ages (dated by TCRdb to 2014 to 2015). Regarding the study in general: In model experiments, template switching captured roughly one uniquely barcoded TCR beta cDNA molecule for every two T cells. The study measured age-related changes in TCR beta repertoire diversity using deep sequencing normalized with unique cDNA molecular identifiers. Donors were grouped into four age groups: young (average approximately 15 years), middle-aged (roughly 37), aged (about 60) and long-lived (82). To avoid experimental bias, donors of different ages were distributed randomly across sequencing lanes. For two donors (one aged 18 to 30 and one aged 80 or older), the study analyzed two additional independent replicas of 1 million unique cDNA reads from the same blood draw. What the research found in general, with its limitations: As age increased, observed TCR beta diversity per million T cells dropped in a roughly linear way, and a significant reduction was already evident by age about 40. Because the CMV infection status of the donors was unknown, age-related changes in expanded clonotypes may potentially have been confounded. There was a strong correlation between observed TCR beta diversity and the percentage of naive T cells measured by flow cytometry. Estimates of total diversity based on one million sequenced T cells were considered lower bounds and underestimates. Conclusive comparison of naive and antigen-experienced compartments was prevented by the profiling of bulk unsorted PBMCs. Compared with the aged group, the long-lived group had more naive CD4+ T cells, fewer expanded clones and increased TCR diversity, a pattern suggesting age selection.

This clonotype has just a few counts. It lacks a known antigen. There are no base qualities to consult, and no much larger clone falls within one base. Its CDR3 holds 14 amino acids, cysteine through phenylalanine. Left in the record is the CDR3 DNA by itself, 42 bases read in frame from the first base. The germline V gene sets CDR1 to SQVTM and CDR2 to ANQGSEA. Unmatched junction bases come to 6, with V trimmed by 4 bases and J by 1 base. The roughly 38 donors, aged about 6 to 100 years, were systemically healthy Caucasian individuals from Russia. Each donor gave 8 to 10 milliliters of peripheral blood, collected into EDTA-treated Vacutainer tubes. PBMCs were isolated by Ficoll-Paque density-gradient centrifugation, with at least 7 million obtained per sample. Total RNA was extracted from PBMCs with Trizol reagent, with at least 6 micrograms obtained per sample. For every donor, flow cytometry on a PBMC aliquot measured the percentage of naive CD45RAhigh/CD27high T cells.

Libraries were made using 5' RACE. This sample was sequenced with an Illumina HiSeq 2500. A second PCR of roughly 7 to 12 cycles was run with a J-beta primer mix and a sample-barcoded 5' primer. A unique molecular identifier was introduced onto each TCR beta cDNA molecule by a template-switch 5' adaptor carrying 12 random nucleotides. Each sample yielded at least 2.5 million CDR3-containing paired-end reads. First-strand cDNA synthesis was performed from all RNA using the Mint cDNA synthesis kit, with priming by a TRBC-specific oligonucleotide. Following uracil-DNA glycosylase treatment, a first 18-cycle PCR with universal primers M1SS and BC2_uni_R was performed on all cDNA. On the study's bioinformatics: For normalization, 1 million high-quality reads were randomly selected from each sample, with every read carrying a distinct molecular identifier. Instead of being binned into consensus sequences, reads with shared molecular identifiers were discarded. CDR3 identification, clonotype clustering and error correction used MiTCR with a Q25 quality threshold and the strictest error-elimination algorithm. A nonparametric unseen species model using Euler transformation provided a lower-bound estimate of total TCR beta diversity. TCRdb's own reprocessing of the public reads used fastp at Q25 and MiXCR and kept productive beta chains. Records with the same CDR3 protein are collapsed into one entry carrying the most frequent genes and DNA. For this entry, the V and J calls and clone size follow TCRdb and not the study's own pipeline. The sample contains over a million distinct CDR3 sequences, around 43% of them found a single time. The ten biggest clones cover 15% to 20% of the sample.

The TCR sequence derives from a woman aged 55-69 years in good health. The rearranged segments are TRBV29-1 and TRBJ2-5; the central 7 bases match TRBD1. Sample: blood. The CDR3 reads as follows: CSVVSGTAQETQYF. The nucleotide sequence reads TGCAGCGTTGTTTCGGGGACAGCCCAAGAGACCCAGTACTTC.